Below are 26 T cell receptor beta chains sequenced from a single sample in a study of blood T cell repertoires in COVID-19 (dated by TCRdb to about 2020). Libraries came from the immunoSEQ multiplex PCR assay. Imported from immuneACCESS, the table was reduced by TCRdb to in-frame sequences with V and J called. These copies leave out some clones; in studies compared against another copy, an unresolved V gene accounts for under half, and the cause of the remainder is not known. For this sample there are roughly 150,000 clones; approximately 77% appear just once. Of the sample, over 9.5% falls within the top ten clones. The sequencing input was peripheral blood. Receptors were obtained from an elderly woman with active or convalescent COVID-19.

The chain joins TRBV6-5 to TRBJ2-3; unclear D gene. This CDR3 is 15 amino acids long. Looked up from germline, CDR1 is MNHEY and CDR2 is SVGAGI. V dropped 7 bases and J dropped 0 bases, with 14 bases sitting between them. Here the CDR3 reads CASMAALTSTDTQYF. Here the CDR3 DNA reads TGTGCCAGCATGGCGGCGCTGACTAGCACAGATACGCAGTATTTT.

The chain employs TRBV5-1 and TRBJ2-5; 10 positions match TRBD1. The CDR3 loop spans 15 amino acids. The V gene's germline CDR1 is SGHRS and CDR2 YFSETQ. V lost 4 bases and J lost 1; bases outside the gene matches: 4. For the CDR3, the DNA is TGCGCCAGCAGCCCGGGACAGGGGATCCAAGAGACCCAGTACTTC. Encoded protein: CASSPGQGIQETQYF.

This clone was observed once. This sequence joins TRBV6-6 and TRBJ1-2, with D tentatively TRBD1 (6 bases). Germline V gene data show CDR1 as MNHNY and CDR2 as SVGAGI (reference sequence). The CDR3 spans 14 residues. V lost 0 bases, J lost 3 bases, and 8 bases lay in between. The CDR3 DNA is TGTGCCAGCAGTTACTCGGGGGCAGACTATGGCTACACCTTC. This gives the protein CASSYSGADYGYTF.

V is TRBV28 and J is TRBJ2-1; D possibly corresponds to TRBD2 (5 bases). The V gene lost 7 bases and the J gene lost 2 bases, with 9 bases spanning the gap. The CDR3 has 13 residues. The V gene's germline CDR1 is MDHEN and CDR2 SYDVKM. As DNA, the CDR3 is TGTGCCAGCATAAGCGGAACCTACAATGAGCAGTTCTTC. As protein: CASISGTYNEQFF.

The V gene is TRBV5-1, the J gene TRBJ2-2; TRBD1 agrees at 7 bases. V was pared by 0 bases and J by 4 bases, with 3 bases of the junction left unmatched. CDR1 and CDR2 (germline): SGHRS, YFSETQ. This CDR3 contains 15 residues. For the CDR3, the DNA is TGCGCCAGCAGCTTGGGGGGACAGCTCACCGGGGAGCTGTTTTTT. Protein product: CASSLGGQLTGELFF.

The chain combines TRBV30 with TRBJ1-5, with TRBD1 as a possible D gene (6 bases). V dropped 1 base and J dropped 1 base, with 8 bases sitting between them. Germline CDR1 is GTSNPN and CDR2 is SVGIG (reference sequence). The CDR3 consists of 14 residues. Here the CDR3 reads CAWSEGGSNQPQHF. CDR3 coding DNA: TGTGCCTGGAGTGAGGGGGGGAGCAATCAGCCCCAGCATTTT.

This clone was counted a few times. The V gene is TRBV5-1, the J gene TRBJ1-6; 9 bases agree with TRBD1. V lost 4 bases and J lost 5; bases outside the gene matches: 4. This CDR3 comprises 15 residues. Germline V CDR1 and CDR2: SGHRS, YFSETQ. The CDR3 nucleotides are TGCGCCAGCAGCAGGGACAGGGAGAATAATTCACCCCTCCACTTT. Amino acid sequence: CASSRDRENNSPLHF.

This chain joins TRBV19 and TRBJ1-5, with a tentative D call TRBD1 (6 bases). Trimming took off 10 bases at V and 4 bases at J, with 20 bases between the two ends. The germline V gene has CDR1 LNHDA and CDR2 SQIVND (reference sequence). The CDR3 spans 15 residues. The CDR3, as DNA: TGTGCCACCGGACCAGGGGCCCCTTGGAATCAGCCCCAGCATTTT. Amino acids: CATGPGAPWNQPQHF.

The genes are TRBV4-2 and TRBJ1-2, with a tentative D call TRBD1 (5 bases). V lost 3 bases and J lost 5, with 22 bases in between. The CDR3 runs to 17 residues. The germline V gene has CDR1 LGHNA and CDR2 YNFKEQ. CDR3 sequence: CASSHAMGGGEQYGYTF. In DNA form, the CDR3 reads TGTGCCAGCAGCCACGCTATGGGGGGGGGAGAGCAATATGGCTACACCTTC.

This rearrangement joins TRBV6-5 to TRBJ2-5; D is uncertain. The ends were cut back, 6 bases at V and 0 bases at J, with 14 bases in the middle. CDR1 is MNHEY and CDR2 is SVGAGI in the germline V gene. The CDR3 contains 15 residues. The CDR3 spells CASRAIFLYQETQYF. Written as DNA, the CDR3 is TGTGCCAGCAGGGCCATTTTTCTCTACCAAGAGACCCAGTACTTC.

CDR3 loop: CAWSVPLRRGLYEQYF. The CDR3 DNA reads as TGTGCCTGGAGTGTGCCGTTAAGGAGGGGGCTATACGAGCAGTACTTC. The genes are TRBV30 and TRBJ2-7; a weak D match, TRBD1 (7 bases). This CDR3 has 16 amino acids. CDR1 and CDR2 from the germline V gene are GTSNPN and SVGIG (reference sequence). V lost 0 bases to trimming and J lost 4 bases, with 19 bases between them. Combining the CDR3 with reference TRBV30 and TRBJ2-7 gives the whole variable domain SQTIHQWPATLVQPVGSPLSLECTVEGTSNPNLYWYRQAAGRGLQLLFYSVGIGQISSEVPQNLSASRPQDRQFILSSKKLLLSDSGFYLCAWSVPLRRGLYEQYFGPGTRLTVT.

Points on this clone: Different DNA sequences within this sample yield the same CDR3. The chain recombines TRBV5-1 with TRBJ2-7; D is perhaps TRBD2 (5 bases). With 5 bases removed from V and 2 bases from J, the gap between germline ends came to 8 bases. The CDR3 length is 12 residues. In germline, CDR1 is SGHRS, CDR2 YFSETQ. The CDR3 is CASRRETYEQYF. The CDR3 DNA reads TGCGCCAGCAGGAGGGAAACCTACGAGCAGTACTTC.

This chain connects TRBV14 to TRBJ2-5; D gene unclear. Trimming pared 1 base from V and 5 bases from J, leaving 17 bases between. The CDR3 sequence is 16 residues long. Germline-derived CDR1 and CDR2 are SGHDN and FVKESK. The CDR3 spells CASSQGLAVAVETQYF. For the CDR3, the DNA is TGTGCCAGCAGCCAAGGGTTAGCCGTCGCGGTGGAGACCCAGTACTTC.

In its sample, this clone was seen a few times. The J gene is TRBJ1-1, the V gene TRBV6-1; 10 bases agree with TRBD1. The trim removed 4 bases at V and 3 bases at J, leaving 8 bases unmatched. Germline loops: CDR1 MNHNS, CDR2 SASEGT. The CDR3 covers 16 residues. DNA of the CDR3: TGTGCCAGCAGTGGAGGGACAGGGGAAGTGTACACTGAAGCTTTCTTT. Amino acid sequence: CASSGGTGEVYTEAFF.

This chain connects TRBV3-1 (or the pseudogene TRBV3-2) to TRBJ2-1; D is possibly TRBD1 (6 bases). V lost 4 bases and J 8 bases, leaving 18 bases between the germline ends. The germline V gene encodes CDR1 LGHDT and CDR2 YNNKEL (reference sequence). This CDR3 is 15 amino acids long. The CDR3 region is CASSLARDTAYEQFF. Here the CDR3 DNA reads TGTGCCAGCAGCCTCGCCCGGGACACAGCGTATGAGCAGTTCTTC.

The V and J genes are TRBV12-3 or TRBV12-4 and TRBJ2-3; no firm D call. Trimming removed 5 bases from V and 4 bases from J, with 10 bases in between. The CDR3 is 13 residues long. The CDR3 DNA reads as TGTGCCAGCAGTAAACACCGATCAGATACGCAGTATTTT. It is translated as CASSKHRSDTQYF.

This clone turned up a few times. The genes are TRBV27 and TRBJ1-5, with TRBD1 as a possible D gene (5 bases). The CDR3 runs 13 residues. CDR1 is MNHEY, CDR2 SMNVEV, per germline (reference sequence). V was cut by 6 bases and J by 3 bases, with 9 bases left in between. The CDR3 sequence: CASRRQHNQPQHF. The CDR3 coding sequence is TGTGCCAGCAGAAGACAGCACAATCAGCCCCAGCATTTT.

This clone was detected a few times. The CDR3 region is CATSRDRKNTEAFF. The CDR3 bases are TGTGCCACCAGCAGGGACAGGAAGAACACTGAAGCTTTCTTT. The rearrangement links TRBV15 to TRBJ1-1, with TRBD1 identical over 7 bases. This CDR3 region has 14 residues. Trimming at V came to 3 bases and at J to 1 base, leaving 2 bases not matched to a gene. Germline lookup yields CDR1 LNHNV and CDR2 YYDKDF (reference sequence).

This sequence joins TRBV5-1 and TRBJ1-1; 7 bases fit TRBD1. Unmatched junction bases numbered 12, after V lost 8 bases and J lost 8 bases. Germline V gives CDR1 SGHRS, CDR2 YFSETQ. This CDR3 region has 13 residues. DNA for the CDR3: TGCGCCAGTACCGACAGGGTGACGTTAGAAGCTTTCTTT. Its translation is CASTDRVTLEAFF.

The chain uses TRBV12-3 or TRBV12-4 and TRBJ2-5; D is ambiguous. Trimming shortened V by 5 bases and J by 5 bases, and 6 bases separated the two germline ends. The CDR3 sequence is 11 residues long. CDR3 sequence (DNA): TGTGCCAGCAGTCGGTGGGAGACCCAGTACTTC. Translation gives CASSRWETQYF.

In this sample, this clone turned up a few times. The V call is TRBV5-6, the J call TRBJ2-2; the match to TRBD2 covers 10 bases. The CDR3 is made up of 16 amino acids. CDR1 is SGHDT, CDR2 YYEEEE, per germline. The junction had 6 bases not matched to a gene; V was cut back by 1 base and J by 6 bases. For the CDR3, the DNA is TGTGCCAGCAGCTTGTGGGCTAGCGGGAGAGCCGGGGAGCTGTTTTTT. Translating it yields CASSLWASGRAGELFF.

The rearrangement uses TRBV2 and TRBJ2-1, with 12 bases that match TRBD2. Germline values: CDR1 SNHLY, CDR2 FYNNEI. This CDR3 is built from 14 residues. Losses at the gene ends were 6 bases for V and 8 bases for J; bases not matched to a gene: 5. The DNA of the CDR3 is TGTGCCAGCAGCCCGACTAGCGGGAGTTATGAGCAGTTCTTC. Protein: CASSPTSGSYEQFF.

The J gene is TRBJ2-3, the V gene TRBV3-1 (or the pseudogene TRBV3-2); 14 positions match TRBD2. Germline V gene sequence: CDR1 LGHDT, CDR2 YNNKEL (reference sequence). V was clipped by 4 bases and J by 2 bases; unmatched bases: 5. The CDR3 has 17 residues. The CDR3 protein is CASSLGTSGSLTDTQYF. The DNA of the CDR3 is TGTGCCAGCAGCCTTGGGACTAGCGGGAGCCTCACAGATACGCAGTATTTT.

This clone was picked up one time. V gene TRBV20-1 combines with J gene TRBJ2-1, with D perhaps TRBD2 (7 bases). This CDR3 is built from 15 residues. The germline CDR1 and CDR2 sequences are DFQATT and SNEGSKA (reference sequence). The ends were cut back, 3 bases at V and 5 bases at J, with 17 bases in the middle. The CDR3 sequence: CSASSGGGRDNEQFF. The CDR3 nucleotides read TGCAGTGCTAGTAGTGGGGGCGGGAGAGACAATGAGCAGTTCTTC.

V usage is TRBV28 and J usage is TRBJ1-5, with 10 bases lining up with TRBD1. Germline-derived CDR1 and CDR2 are MDHEN and SYDVKM. Trimming removed 6 bases from V and 9 bases from J; junction bases left unmatched: 11. The CDR3 has 15 amino acids. The CDR3 loop reads CASSPSGTGARPQHF. CDR3 bases: TGTGCCAGCAGCCCATCGGGGACAGGGGCTCGGCCCCAGCATTTT. Variable domain in full (rest from reference TRBV28 and TRBJ1-5): DVKVTQSSRYLVKRTGEKVFLECVQDMDHENMFWYRQDPGLGLRLIYFSYDVKMKEKGDIPEGYSVSREKKERFSLILESASTNQTSMYLCASSPSGTGARPQHFGDGTRLSIL.

This chain connects TRBV6-2 or TRBV6-3 to TRBJ2-5; the match to TRBD1 covers 9 bases. Losses at the gene ends were 2 bases for V and 5 bases for J; bases not matched to a gene: 6. Per the germline V gene, CDR1 is MNHEY and CDR2 is SVGEGT. The CDR3 is 15 residues long. CDR3 residues: CASSYPQGAGETQYF. The CDR3 region has the DNA TGTGCCAGCAGTTACCCACAGGGGGCCGGGGAGACCCAGTACTTC.